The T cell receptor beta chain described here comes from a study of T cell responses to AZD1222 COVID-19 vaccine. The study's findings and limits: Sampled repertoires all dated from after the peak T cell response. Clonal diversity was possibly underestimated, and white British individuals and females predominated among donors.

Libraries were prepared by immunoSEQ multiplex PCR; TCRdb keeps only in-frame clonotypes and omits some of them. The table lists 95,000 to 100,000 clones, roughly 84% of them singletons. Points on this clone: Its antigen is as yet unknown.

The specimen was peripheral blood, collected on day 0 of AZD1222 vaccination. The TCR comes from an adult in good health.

Here the CDR3 DNA reads TGTGCCAGTGGCCTCCCACTGCGACGCACAGATACGCAGTATTTT. Its protein is CASGLPLRRTDTQYF. The gene calls are TRBV27 and TRBJ2-3; D call uncertain. Trimming pared 9 bases from V and 1 base from J, leaving 17 bases between. This CDR3 spans 15 amino acids. Germline V CDR1 and CDR2: MNHEY, SMNVEV (reference sequence).